This T cell receptor (beta chain) is from a study of T cells in Graves' hyperthyroidism and ophthalmopathy. RNA transcripts were the template for amplifying TCR beta CDR3 regions. Carried out on the TCR CDR3, a first-round RT-PCR used the HTBI primer set. TCRdb called the multiplex PCR reads again in MiXCR, with one record for every CDR3 protein. Among a few hundred thousand distinct CDR3 sequences listed, about 45% were seen once. This clonotype was counted ten times or more. The germline gene is not matched at one end of the junction; a read error may be the cause. Germline V gene lookup returns CDR1 SEHNR and CDR2 FQNEAQ (reference sequence). The CDR3 is made up of 13 amino acids.

This TCR was recovered from a woman between 18 and 30 years old with Graves' hyperthyroidism. The rearrangement uses TRBV7-9 and TRBJ1-1; no firm D call. Sequenced material: peripheral blood or thyroid tissue (not recorded which). The CDR3 bases are TGTGCCAGCAGCTTATTCCTGAACACTGAAGCTTCCTTT. Protein sequence: CASSLFLNTEASF.